The 8 T cell receptor beta chains below come from one sample, sequenced in a study of breast tumors, draining lymph nodes, adjacent tissues. TCRdb analysed the multiplex PCR reads with MiXCR anew, one entry per CDR3 protein. The sample has 200,000 to 250,000 distinct CDR3 sequences; 30% to 35% are singletons. The lymph nodes were axillary draining lymph nodes from breast cancer patients. What was sequenced was axillary lymph node tissue. All receptors derive from a female donor with breast cancer. Some clones in this sample may be carry-over from other donors' samples.

The gene calls are TRBV19 and TRBJ1-2, with TRBD1 identical over 7 bases. The length of the CDR3 is 12 residues. Germline V CDR1 and CDR2: LNHDA, SQIVND (reference sequence). Trimming cost V 10 bases and J 4 bases; bases outside gene matches: 6. CDR3 amino acids: CATWTGGYGYTF. The CDR3 bases are TGTGCCACCTGGACAGGCGGCTATGGCTACACCTTC.

This clonotype was counted at least ten times. A read error may be the cause here, since a much bigger clone is one base away. The gene calls are TRBV20-1 and TRBJ1-2; D remains unclear. Germline V gives CDR1 DFQATT, CDR2 SNEGSKA (reference sequence). V was cut by 0 bases and J by 8 bases, with 19 bases left in between. This CDR3 is built from 15 residues. The CDR3 region is CSARDSASPTGGYTF. The CDR3 DNA sequence: TGCAGTGCTAGAGATAGCGCGAGCCCCACGGGGGGCTACACCTTC.

This clonotype was recorded many times. The chain joins TRBV2 to TRBJ1-6; 8 positions agree with TRBD1. Germline V CDR1 and CDR2: SNHLY, FYNNEI. This CDR3 contains 15 residues. V gave up 8 bases and J gave up 0 bases; unmatched junction bases: 3. CDR3 coding DNA: TGTGCCAGCCGGGACAGGAGCTCCTATAATTCACCCCTCCACTTT. Residues: CASRDRSSYNSPLHF.

The V call is TRBV12-3 or TRBV12-4, the J call TRBJ2-5; weak D call: TRBD2 (6 bases). V was trimmed by 6 bases and J by 3 bases, leaving 23 bases between them. This CDR3 is built from 17 residues. The CDR3 bases are TGTGCCAGCAGGTCAGACGGGCCCCGGGAGAGAGAAGAGACCCAGTACTTC. Amino acid sequence: CASRSDGPREREETQYF.

The chain uses TRBV5-1 and TRBJ2-5; 9 nucleotides agree with TRBD2. CDR1 and CDR2 from the germline V gene are SGHRS and YFSETQ. The V segment lost 0 bases and the J segment 5 bases; nucleotides outside the gene matches: 5. The CDR3 length is 15 residues. CDR3 nucleotides: TGCGCCAGCAGCTTGGCGCGGGGGGGCCGGGAGACCCAGTACTTC. Its translation: CASSLARGGRETQYF.

This clonotype was seen repeatedly, ten times or more. The J gene is TRBJ2-7, the V gene TRBV20-1; D gene unclear. The V end was cut by 6 bases, the J end by 4 bases, with 16 bases between. The V gene's germline CDR1 is DFQATT and CDR2 SNEGSKA (reference sequence). The CDR3 consists of 13 residues. The CDR3: CSASDPLGYEQYF. As DNA, the CDR3 is TGCAGTGCCAGTGATCCCTTAGGGTACGAGCAGTACTTC.

In its sample, this clonotype was seen many times. CDR3 sequence: CASSLSSFSGNTIYF. CDR3 nucleotides: TGTGCCAGCAGCTTAAGTAGTTTCTCTGGAAACACCATATATTTT. The chain couples TRBV7-2 to TRBJ1-3; no firm D call. Trimming took 2 bases from V and 0 from J, leaving 8 bases between them. The CDR3 is 15 amino acids. The germline gives CDR1 SGHTA, CDR2 FQGNSA.

This clonotype was detected ten times or more. The chain links TRBV4-3 to TRBJ2-7; the match to TRBD2 covers 12 bases. The CDR3 is made up of 16 amino acids. V was pared by 0 bases and J by 5 bases, with 5 bases of the junction left unmatched. In germline, CDR1 is LGHNA, CDR2 YSLEER. The CDR3 DNA reads TGCGCCAGCAGCCAAGACCCTAGCGGGGGGGCGGACGAGCAGTACTTC. Translating it yields CASSQDPSGGADEQYF.